The entry below describes one T cell receptor (beta chain). Its antigen is currently unknown. CDR1 SGHVS and CDR2 FNYEAQ come from the germline V gene. The CDR3 has 17 amino acids. Trimming at V came to 1 base and at J to 7 bases, leaving 10 bases not matched to a gene. Sorted-subset replicate PCRs used 150 to 250 ng of genomic DNA. This amount corresponded to approximately 30,000 T cell genomes. Data came from immunoSEQ multiplex PCR; TCRdb stores just in-frame clones and leaves some out. There are hundreds of thousands of clones in the sample; approximately 79% occur only once, and approximately 10% lies in the top ten. The authors divided CD4+ cells into CD45RA+ naive and CD45RA-negative memory subsets. The data are from a study of shared clonotypes between healthy human individuals. In the study overall: CD4 naive and memory got three plates each, CD8 naive two, CD8 memory one.

The study's findings and limits: Approximately 5.3% was the fraction of naive CD4 clonotypes found shared across several donors.

Sequenced sample: memory CD4+ T cells sorted from blood. Subset denoted: CD45RA-negative fraction. The TCR originated in a man under 40 in good health. The V call is TRBV7-6, the J call TRBJ2-1, with TRBD2 matching over 10 bases. CDR3 nucleotides: TGTGCCAGCAGCTTAGGCCCAGGAGGACTAGCGGTTAATGAGCAGTTCTTC. Translated: CASSLGPGGLAVNEQFF. The full variable domain, rest sourced from reference TRBV7-6 and TRBJ2-1, is GAGVSQSPRYKVTKRGQDVALRCDPISGHVSLYWYRQALGQGPEFLTYFNYEAQQDKSGLPNDRFSAERPEGSISTLTIQRTEQRDSAMYRCASSLGPGGLAVNEQFFGPGTRLTVL.